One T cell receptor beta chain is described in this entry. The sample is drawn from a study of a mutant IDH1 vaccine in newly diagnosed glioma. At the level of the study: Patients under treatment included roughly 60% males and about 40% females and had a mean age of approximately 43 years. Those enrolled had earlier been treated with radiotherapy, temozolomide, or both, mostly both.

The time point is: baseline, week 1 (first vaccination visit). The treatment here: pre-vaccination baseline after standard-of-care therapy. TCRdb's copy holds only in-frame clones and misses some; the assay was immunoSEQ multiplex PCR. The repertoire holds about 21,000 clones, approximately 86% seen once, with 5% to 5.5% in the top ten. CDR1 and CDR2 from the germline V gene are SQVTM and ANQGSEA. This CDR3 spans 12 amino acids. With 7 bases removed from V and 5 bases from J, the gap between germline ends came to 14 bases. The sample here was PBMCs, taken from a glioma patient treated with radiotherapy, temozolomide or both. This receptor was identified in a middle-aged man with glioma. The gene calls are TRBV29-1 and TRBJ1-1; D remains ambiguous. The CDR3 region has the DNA TGCAGCGCGTCCCAAGGAGGAACTGAAGCTTTCTTT. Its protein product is CSASQGGTEAFF.